This TCR beta chain stems from a study of cytomegalovirus exposure and HLA in healthy donors (dated by TCRdb to the late 2010s). In the study overall: An earlier analysis of some 600 of the donors reported 276 Gb of sequence data and around 110 million unique TCR beta sequences obtained from around 170 million T cells. On average, roughly 250,000 unique TCR beta nucleotide sequences were sequenced per donor among roughly 430 genotyped donors of the cohort, with roughly 18% of those sequences being non-productive. An earlier analysis of roughly 600 of the donors used high-throughput TCR beta sequencing to judge whether each TCR beta V gene segment behaved as functional or pseudogenic. Donor age, sex, ethnicity and CMV serostatus were collected together with the repertoire data. The study combined high-throughput TCR immunosequencing, statistical association of individual TCRs with disease status, and machine learning to predict cytomegalovirus infection status. Every repertoire in the discovery cohort had been generated on one and the same sequencing platform. In the later analysis, no new phenotypic data were used to find candidate immune exposures; instead, reliance was placed on TCR beta sequences and their occurrence across donors. The genetic ancestry cluster associated with self-reported Caucasian donors included 70% to 85% of the 398 genotyped donors. An early release that covered fewer than 750 HLA-typed donors contained approximately 300 gigabases of sequencing data and roughly 84 million unique TCR sequences. Class I and class II HLA loci were covered by the typing at four-digit resolution. Five DR-DQ haplotypes were treated as single units for association and clustering because of strong linkage in the cohort. In addition to the first cohort of roughly 670 subjects, a separate validation cohort of 120 different subjects was used. A later analysis re-examined previously published TCR beta repertoires from about 700 donors and added high-resolution HLA genotyping to investigate patterns of TCR occurrence. The number of typed donors differed by locus: roughly 620-640 for A, B, C, DRB1 and DQB1; some 540 for DQA1; approximately 600 for DPA1; and around 490 for DPB1. The study aimed to test whether signatures of past pathogen exposure could be identified by cataloging public T cell receptors. In a later genetic analysis, genome-wide SNP genotypes for about three fifths of the 666 donors were used, and that subset was treated as a discovery cohort. The study used immunosequencing to profile the T cell repertoires of approximately 640 subjects and linked those repertoires to cytomegalovirus serostatus. General findings and caveats noted by the study authors: V-gene and J-gene trimming of TCR beta chains was associated with a missense DCLRE1C variant in a later genetic analysis, and the association was replicated in an independent cohort. A cluster of highly shared sequence variants was judged likely to be a technical artifact of the sequencing pipeline. It was suggested by the authors that the approach could potentially be generalized to other disease states and immunological phenotypes. CMV serostatus was the only immune exposure information available for the cohort. In an earlier analysis of approximately 590 of the donors, most TCR beta V segments appeared in productive rearrangements about 87% or about 30% of the time, broadly matching IMGT annotations. In a later analysis, some 17,000 TCR beta sequences were associated with specific HLA alleles at a false discovery rate of 0.05. Several of the top co-occurrence clusters appeared to be linked to parvovirus B19, influenza, CMV and Epstein-Barr virus, according to a later analysis. Compared with equally common non-associated chains, HLA-associated TCR beta chains in a later analysis were more clonally expanded and had lower generation probabilities. A later analysis found that TCR association rates varied across HLA loci, with DRB1 alleles showing the most associated TCRs and HLA-C alleles the fewest. Correlated functional status among segregating V segments might reflect linkage disequilibrium, but an unknown experimental factor could not be ruled out. Because the 87-base-pair reads could not distinguish some IMGT-functional V segments, including TRBV6-2 and TRBV6-3, those segments were excluded. In vitro tests confirmed that a few of the cytomegalovirus-associated TCR beta chains recognize cytomegalovirus antigens. A later analysis found that most CMV-associated TCR beta chains appeared HLA-restricted, with HLA associations seemingly driven largely by CMV exposure. A further reported finding was that TCR beta sequences accurately predicted the HLA-A and HLA-B alleles for most subjects in the first cohort. Across donors, most TCR sequences were observed very rarely, whereas some public TCRs were present in many individuals. The study listed approximately 160 TCR beta chains as associated with cytomegalovirus. Presence/absence analyses assumed roughly uniform sequencing depth across donors, an assumption that may not hold. The classifier was reported to diagnose cytomegalovirus status with high specificity and sensitivity in both the original cohort and the validation cohort. Compared with the approximately 670-donor mean, donors in an Asian-associated ancestry cluster had fewer N-insertions in productive TCRs, according to a later genetic analysis. When HLA alleles, especially DR and DQ, strongly co-occurred, attributing TCR associations to individual alleles was difficult. In this cohort, only TCR beta chains were sequenced, and detectable features were limited by the absence of alpha or paired-chain data. Approximately 18 rarely observed V segments, including chromosome 9 orphons, were excluded from the earlier analysis of approximately 500 of the donors because counts were too low. Because HLA typing was unavailable for some donors at each locus, only the typed subset was used in association tests.

From its cysteine to its phenylalanine, the CDR3 spans 14 amino acids. Only the CDR3 DNA stays, 42 bases, in frame from base 1. CDR1 LNHDA and CDR2 SQIVND are derived from the germline V gene (reference sequence). The V end gives up 6 bases and the J end 4 bases, leaving 8 bases in the junction not matched to a gene. In total, approximately 610 healthy bone marrow donors made up the cohort. At the time of sampling, every cohort member was nominally healthy, though immune exposures that went unrecorded were likely present. The donor tested CMV seronegative, placing the donor among the 352 seronegative members of the cohort. Each donor provided a peripheral blood sample, and peripheral blood mononuclear cells were used for TCR beta sequencing. Genomic DNA was extracted from the blood cell samples with the Qiagen DNeasy Blood Extraction Kit. To note about this clone: It has no known antigen specificity. Per-base quality was not reported, and no clone a single base away is much larger than it.

Receptor libraries were prepared by the immunoSEQ multiplex PCR assay. For the multiplex PCR, a mixture combining 60 forward primers for TCR Vbeta segments and 13 reverse primers for TCR Jbeta segments was used. The CDR3 region of rearranged TCR beta genes was amplified from genomic DNA by a multiplex PCR assay. Amplified TCR beta libraries were sequenced as 87-base-pair reads on the Illumina HiSeq System. As for how the authors treated the data: A later analysis tallied around 80 million unique TCR beta chains across the 700 or so repertoires, and about 10 million of those chains were shared by two or more donors. Raw reads were error-corrected and collapsed into unique sequences by a nearest-neighbor algorithm in which closely related sequences were merged to remove PCR and sequencing errors. To assign V, D and J gene segments, CDR3 sequences were aligned to IMGT reference sequences. Each retained sequence needed at least a six-nucleotide match to both a V gene segment and a J gene segment. Rearrangements were called productive when the CDR3 lacked stop codons and stayed in frame with V and J; all others were non-productive. Following IMGT convention, CDR3 was defined as the stretch from the second conserved V-encoded cysteine to the conserved J-encoded phenylalanine. The earlier analysis of 550 to 650 of the donors excluded any sequence lacking an unambiguous match to a single V gene segment. In an earlier analysis of several hundred of the donors, V segments were called functional above 56.7% productive rearrangements and were called segregating when the between-donor standard deviation exceeded 5%. A statistical classification framework was developed to diagnose cytomegalovirus status using the catalog of TCR beta chain sequences. In a later analysis, TCR nucleotide sequences were compared against IMGT/GENE-DB human TR gene sequences so that V and J genes could be assigned. A later analysis assigned CDR3 sequences and most-parsimonious VDJ recombination scenarios with the TCRdist pipeline. A later analysis defined each TCR beta chain by its CDR3 amino acid sequence plus V-gene family, and excluded reads lacking a unique V-gene family. To address suspected cross-contamination and a sequencing artifact, a later analysis removed 592 highly shared, low-generation-probability nucleotide sequences. In a later analysis, a clonal expansion index for each public chain was calculated from normalized within-repertoire ranks of inferred template counts. A later analysis computed generation probabilities with a VDJ recombination model fitted to out-of-frame rearrangements, and checked the results against IGoR. In a later analysis, TCR-TCR, TCR-HLA and TCR-CMV co-occurrence was scored with hypergeometric tests, and a repertoire-size bias correction was applied to TCR pairs. To estimate false discovery rates, a later analysis permuted the HLA or CMV assignments 20 times. A later analysis grouped co-occurring TCRs with DBSCAN, adding TCRdist sequence similarity when clustering within HLA-allele-positive subsets. Co-occurrence clustering excluded repertoires with fewer than 30,000 or more than 120,000 public chains, plus five with anomalous nucleotide sharing. In its TCRdb copy, this immuneACCESS table keeps in-frame sequences only and misses some clones. Where compared with another copy, unresolved V genes explain less than half of these, and the others have no known cause. V, J and clone size are taken as reported in that table, and D and trimming were inferred from the DNA itself. This sample holds about 160,000 clones; around 75% were observed only once. Of the sample, approximately 2.3% is held by the ten largest clones.

The sequence was collected from a female donor in good health and CMV-seronegative. The sequencing sample was made of PBMCs. The chain is made from TRBV19 and TRBJ2-5, with 7 central nucleotides matching TRBD1. In nucleotides, the sequence is TGTGCCAGTAGCGGAGAGGGGGCGGGAGAGACCCAGTACTTC. Translated, it reads CASSGEGAGETQYF.